This T cell receptor (beta chain) was documented in a study of T cells in Graves' hyperthyroidism and ophthalmopathy. Amplified regions were TCR beta CDR3 sequences from RNA transcripts. Researchers ran a first-round RT-PCR on the TCR CDR3 using the HTBI primer set. TCRdb passed the multiplex PCR reads through MiXCR, listing each CDR3 protein once. The sample records hundreds of thousands of distinct CDR3 sequences, 40% to 55% being singletons. This clonotype was detected a few times. Absent ophthalmopathy progression within 18 months defined stable Graves' hyperthyroidism. The CDR3 has 12 residues. The V end lost 4 bases, the J end lost 6 bases, and 8 bases lay between the germline ends. The germline gives CDR1 KGHDR, CDR2 SFDVKD.

Sequenced input: peripheral blood or thyroid tissue (not recorded which). The sequence was collected from a woman aged 18-30 years with Graves' hyperthyroidism. The V call is TRBV24-1, the J call TRBJ1-2, with a possible D match to TRBD1 (5 bases). This CDR3 reads CATSEPTDGYTF. Here the CDR3 DNA reads TGTGCCACCAGTGAACCGACAGATGGCTACACCTTC.